Listed here are 8 T cell receptor beta chains from one sample, sequenced in a study of blood T cell repertoires in COVID-19. Only in-frame clones appear in the TCRdb table, and some are missing; sequencing was by immunoSEQ multiplex PCR. Among 65,000 to 80,000 clones listed, 80% to 90% were seen once. Sequencing input: peripheral blood. Receptors originate from an elderly man in a cohort sampled during active COVID-19.

V usage is TRBV28 and J usage is TRBJ2-3, with D possibly TRBD2 on 6 matching bases. This CDR3 is 13 amino acids long. The V gene lost 6 bases and the J gene lost 7 bases, with 14 bases spanning the gap. Looked up from germline, CDR1 is MDHEN and CDR2 is SYDVKM. CDR3 sequence (DNA): TGTGCCAGCAGCACTACTAGCTCGTATACGCAGTATTTT. Translation gives CASSTTSSYTQYF.

The V and J genes are TRBV24-1 and TRBJ1-2; 10 bases match TRBD1. The CDR3 runs 13 residues. V lost 7 bases, J lost 8 bases, and 6 bases stayed unmatched. The germline gives CDR1 KGHDR, CDR2 SFDVKD. The CDR3 DNA is TGTGCCACCAGCCCCGGGACAGGGGACGGCTACACCTTC. Its protein is CATSPGTGDGYTF.

CDR3 amino acids: CASSPGEGVRQPQHF. DNA of the CDR3: TGCGCCAGCAGCCCGGGGGAGGGGGTTCGTCAGCCCCAGCATTTT. The J gene is TRBJ1-5, the V gene TRBV5-1, with D possibly being TRBD1 (6 bases). V was trimmed by 4 bases and J by 6 bases, leaving 17 bases between them. Germline V gene data show CDR1 as SGHRS and CDR2 as YFSETQ. This CDR3 comprises 15 residues.

This clone was observed a few times. The chain couples TRBV7-3 to TRBJ1-1, with 9 nucleotides matching TRBD1. V dropped 5 bases and J dropped 5; count of bases not matched to a gene: 12. Germline V gives CDR1 SGHTA, CDR2 FQGTGA. This CDR3 is built from 16 residues. The CDR3 here is CASSAGTGKGSTEAFF. CDR3 sequence (DNA): TGTGCCAGCAGCGCGGGGACAGGGAAAGGAAGTACTGAAGCTTTCTTT.

The CDR3 region has the DNA TGTGCCAGCAGGACTAGCGGGGGGAACTACAATGAGCAGTTCTTC. Its translation: CASRTSGGNYNEQFF. This chain links TRBV19 with TRBJ2-1; 14 positions agree with TRBD2. CDR1 LNHDA and CDR2 SQIVND come from the germline V gene (reference sequence). Trimming removed 9 bases from V and 3 bases from J; junction bases left unmatched: 4. CDR3 length: 15 residues.

The chain recombines TRBV12-3 or TRBV12-4 with TRBJ1-1, with D maybe TRBD1 (5 bases). The CDR3 length is 13 residues. Trimming cost V 7 bases and J 0 bases, with 9 bases left between them. The CDR3 DNA reads TGTGCCAGCACCCCGACAGTGAACACTGAAGCTTTCTTT. Translating gives CASTPTVNTEAFF.

The CDR3 DNA reads as TGTGCCAGCAGGGGGGACAGAAACTATGGCTACACCTTC. It is translated as CASRGDRNYGYTF. This rearrangement joins TRBV6-5 to TRBJ1-2; 7 bases match TRBD1. V was pared by 6 bases and J by 2 bases, with 3 bases of the junction left unmatched. CDR3 length: 13 residues. Germline V gene sequence: CDR1 MNHEY, CDR2 SVGAGI.

The chain recombines TRBV6-6 with TRBJ1-2, with a weak D call TRBD1 (6 bases). V was pared by 0 bases and J by 2 bases, with 10 bases between. Per the germline V gene, CDR1 is MNHNY and CDR2 is SVGAGI (reference sequence). The CDR3 sequence is 15 residues long. This CDR3 reads CASSYSIGQNYGYTF. The CDR3 DNA is TGTGCCAGCAGTTACTCGATAGGACAGAACTATGGCTACACCTTC.